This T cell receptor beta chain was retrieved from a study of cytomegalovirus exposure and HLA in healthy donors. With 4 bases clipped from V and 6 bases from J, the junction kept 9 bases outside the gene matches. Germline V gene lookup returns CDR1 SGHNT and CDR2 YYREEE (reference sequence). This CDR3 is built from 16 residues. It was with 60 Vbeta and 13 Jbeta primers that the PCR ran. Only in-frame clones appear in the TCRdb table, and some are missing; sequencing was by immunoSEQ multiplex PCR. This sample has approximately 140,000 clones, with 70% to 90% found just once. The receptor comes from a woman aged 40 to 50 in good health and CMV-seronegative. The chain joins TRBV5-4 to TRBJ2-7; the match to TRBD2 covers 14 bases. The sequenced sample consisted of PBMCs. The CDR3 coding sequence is TGTGCCAGCAGCCCGGGGACTAGCGGGAGTACCGGCGAGCAGTACTTC. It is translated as CASSPGTSGSTGEQYF.